This T cell receptor (beta chain) was documented in a study of high-grade serous ovarian cancer treatment subgroups (dated by TCRdb to the early 2020s). In terms of the full investigation: Sequencing yielded a mean of about 15,000 reads and approximately 7,000 unique TCR beta rearrangements per sample. Of the 30 or so patients in the cohort, around ten had no residual disease after primary surgery (R0), around ten were excellent NACT responders, and around ten were poor NACT responders. One primary tumor sample and two metastatic tumor samples were contributed by each patient, so that fewer than 95 samples were obtained in total. Under a laparoscopic triage algorithm, patients with high-grade serous ovarian cancer were grouped by complete gross resection or by neoadjuvant chemotherapy response, and the study profiled the TCR beta repertoires of these patients.

Cut back by 3 bases and 0 bases, the V and J ends lie 13 bases apart. The CDR1 and CDR2 encoded by the germline V gene are SGHRS and YFSETQ. Reading from cysteine to phenylalanine, the CDR3 counts 16 amino acids. The DNA shown is the 48-base CDR3, in frame from base 1. High-throughput TCR profiling via ImmunoSEQ was performed on the roughly 100 tumor samples. In the paper's pipeline: The repertoire diversity metrics included richness (unique productive sequences), clonality, evenness and relatedness, and the Bhattacharyya coefficient was used to measure similarity between samples. A sensitivity analysis that removed TCRs with fewer than two reads produced consistent conclusions. TCRdb re-hosts the immuneACCESS table, in-frame sequences only. Its copies lack some clones; in the studies checked, an unresolved V gene accounts for under half of them, and the cause for the rest is not known. V, J and clone size were drawn from that table, and D and trimming were deduced from the DNA. Counted in this sample were 7,500 to 9,000 clones; about 75% of them appeared once. The ten largest make up roughly 6.7% of the sample.

The study at large found these results: Because bulk tumor TCR sequencing provided no spatial information, insight into HGSC tumor complexity and diversity was limited. Repertoire similarity between tumors of the same patient ranged about 0.11 to 0.79, whereas almost no similarity was seen between different patients. Neoantigen level correlated positively with TCR clonal relatedness, and copy number variation and mutation load from whole-genome sequencing showed a positive trend with TCR clonal relatedness. The TCR repertoire analyses centered on CDR3, leaving CDR1 and CDR2 unanalyzed.

Concerning this clone: Its recognized antigen is unknown. No much larger clonotype is one base removed from it; base qualities were not supplied.

The tumor samples were collected prior to definitive surgery or chemotherapy. Genomic DNA was extracted by the MD Anderson Biospecimen Extraction Resource, and TCR sequencing was done by the MD Anderson Cancer Genomics Laboratory. This sequence originates from a human donor with high-grade serous ovarian cancer. The material sequenced was tumor tissue. This receptor chain uses TRBV5-1 and TRBJ1-5, with no confident D gene call. The sequenced DNA is TGCGCCAGCAGCTCGGACCCTTTGGATAGCAATCAGCCCCAGCATTTT. It specifies CASSSDPLDSNQPQHF.